This record concerns one T cell receptor (beta chain) sequence. The antigen is not known. These data are taken from a study of naive and memory T cell subsets. Overall study findings and caveats: Naive repertoires, especially CD8, held a few larger clonotypes, possibly memory cells re-expressing CD45RA. Expression changes during T cell differentiation may affect RNA-based TCR counts.

The beta constant-region primer was an equimolar mix of two oligonucleotides covering TRBC1 and TRBC2. Four rounds of PCR amplified the ligated cDNA using nested alpha and beta constant-region primers plus SP2. TCRdb passed the UMI-ligation and nested PCR reads through MiXCR, listing each CDR3 protein once. The table has approximately 100,000 distinct CDR3 sequences, more than 14% seen once. V shed 2 bases and J shed 8 bases, with 12 bases lying between them. This CDR3 region has 14 residues. Germline CDR1 and CDR2: LGHDT and YNNKEL (reference sequence). The chain is built from TRBV3-1 and TRBJ1-4, with TRBD1 as a possible D gene (6 bases). Sequencing was done on a sample of naive CD8+ T cells from blood. This TCR derives from a human donor in good health. The CDR3 here is CASSQRGAAEKLFF. For the CDR3, the DNA is TGTGCCAGCAGCCAAAGGGGGGCCGCCGAAAAACTGTTTTTT.